This entry features one T cell receptor beta chain sequence. Its matching antigen is unknown. The data are from a study of T cells after posttransplantation cyclophosphamide. TCRdb's table, derived via immunoSEQ multiplex PCR, lists solely in-frame clones and lacks some. The table includes about 52,000 clones, 94% detected once. Study-level results: TRB overlap between skin or GI tissue T cells and blood was limited. TRB clonality was highly associated with recipient CMV seropositivity and reactivation. Donor-recipient repertoire similarity was low at 1-2 months, rising over year one.

This CDR3 has 15 amino acids. The germline V gene has CDR1 LGHNA and CDR2 YSLEER. V lost 1 base, J lost 5 bases, and 14 bases lay in between. The related graft donor's blood sample was taken on the day of bone marrow donation. Sample: PBMCs. The sequence derives from a woman in her 30s in good health and a related stem cell transplant donor. The V and J genes are TRBV4-3 and TRBJ1-2, with D possibly TRBD1 on 6 matching bases. CDR3 amino acids: CASSQGLTGLYGYTF. DNA of the CDR3: TGCGCCAGCAGCCAAGGACTGACAGGCCTATATGGCTACACCTTC.